The 22 T cell receptor beta chains reported below all come from one sample, sequenced in a study of regulatory T cells in long-lasting Graves disease. Documented time point: persistent/refractory GD, antithyroid drugs over 5 years with positive TRAb. With RNA extracted from PBMCs as input, the TCR library was made. According to the study, TCR beta libraries were built with iRepertoire HTBI primers and CDR3-region Arm-PCR. Using its own MiXCR run on the multiplex PCR reads, TCRdb lists one record per CDR3 protein. This repertoire shows 650,000 to 850,000 distinct CDR3 sequences, around 32% found once; its top ten account for under 50%. Sample: peripheral blood mononuclear cells (PBMCs), taken when the disease was refractory, from a patient treated with antithyroid drugs. These receptor sequences come from a female donor with Graves disease.

V is TRBV30 and J is TRBJ1-1; unclear D gene. With 2 bases removed from V and 1 base from J, the gap between germline ends came to 8 bases. The CDR3 loop spans 13 amino acids. Germline assignment: CDR1 GTSNPN and CDR2 SVGIG (reference sequence). The CDR3 loop is CAWSQLPNTEAFF. The CDR3, as DNA: TGTGCCTGGAGTCAATTGCCGAACACTGAAGCTTTCTTT.

CDR3 DNA sequence: TGTGCCAGCAGTTACAGCGGCAGGGATTATTCACCCCTCCACTTT. Translated: CASSYSGRDYSPLHF. The chain employs TRBV6-2 or TRBV6-3 and TRBJ1-6; maybe TRBD1 (5 bases). The ends were cut back, 2 bases at V and 8 bases at J, with 13 bases in the middle. The CDR3 runs to 15 residues. Germline CDR1 and CDR2: MNHEY and SVGEGT.

This chain uses TRBV28 with TRBJ2-2, with a tentative D call TRBD2 (6 bases). Trimming shortened V by 5 bases and J by 5 bases, and 15 bases separated the two germline ends. Germline assignment: CDR1 MDHEN and CDR2 SYDVKM. The CDR3 is 15 residues long. Here the CDR3 reads CASSVPGVRTGELFF. CDR3 in DNA: TGTGCCAGCAGTGTACCGGGAGTTCGTACCGGGGAGCTGTTTTTT. Complete variable domain (other parts from reference TRBV28 and TRBJ2-2): DVKVTQSSRYLVKRTGEKVFLECVQDMDHENMFWYRQDPGLGLRLIYFSYDVKMKEKGDIPEGYSVSREKKERFSLILESASTNQTSMYLCASSVPGVRTGELFFGEGSRLTVL.

In this sample, this clonotype turned up a few times. The V and J genes are TRBV7-6 and TRBJ1-1; D ambiguous. Between the trimmed V and J ends, which lost 4 bases and 1 base, there was a span of 13 bases. The germline gives CDR1 SGHVS, CDR2 FNYEAQ. The CDR3 contains 15 residues. The CDR3 is CASSSAGGQNTEAFF. The CDR3 DNA is TGTGCCAGCAGCTCCGCCGGAGGGCAGAACACTGAAGCTTTCTTT.

The rearrangement joins TRBV7-9 to TRBJ1-1, with unresolved D. Germline-derived CDR1 and CDR2 are SEHNR and FQNEAQ (reference sequence). V was clipped by 1 base and J by 4 bases, with 13 bases between them. This CDR3 has 15 residues. The CDR3 loop is CASSLVRGLGTEAFF. Written as DNA, the CDR3 is TGTGCCAGCAGCTTAGTACGGGGATTGGGCACTGAAGCTTTCTTT.

As for this clonotype: This clone may be a read error of a much larger clone one base away. The J gene is TRBJ2-5, the V gene TRBV2, with D perhaps TRBD2 (6 bases). V was trimmed by 4 bases and J by 9 bases, leaving 12 bases between them. CDR1 and CDR2 (germline): SNHLY, FYNNEI. The CDR3 has 12 amino acids. CDR3: CASSGDGEAQYF. As DNA, the CDR3 is TGTGCCAGCAGTGGGGACGGGGAGGCCCAGTACTTC.

V is TRBV30 and J is TRBJ2-2; the D gene could be TRBD1 or TRBD2 (5 bases each). The CDR3 contains 15 residues. Germline values: CDR1 GTSNPN, CDR2 SVGIG (reference sequence). Deletions cut 3 bases from V and 4 bases from J, with 15 bases between. The DNA for the CDR3 is TGTGCCTGGAGAGGGGAGCGCGTCGGCACCGGGGAGCTGTTTTTT. Amino acids: CAWRGERVGTGELFF.

This chain links TRBV14 with TRBJ2-7; no firm D call. V shed 4 bases and J shed 4 bases, with 11 bases lying between them. Germline CDR1 is SGHDN and CDR2 is FVKESK. This CDR3 comprises 13 residues. CDR3 in DNA: TGTGCCAGCAGCCTCAGACGCCCTTACGAGCAGTACTTC. Amino acid sequence: CASSLRRPYEQYF.

The gene calls are TRBV7-2 and TRBJ2-5; TRBD2 matches at 8 bases. V lost 0 bases, J lost 5 bases, and 5 bases stayed unmatched. Germline-derived CDR1 and CDR2 are SGHTA and FQGNSA. The CDR3 is made up of 15 amino acids. The CDR3 sequence is CASSLAGASGETQYF. The CDR3 nucleotides are TGTGCCAGCAGCTTAGCCGGGGCTAGCGGGGAGACCCAGTACTTC.

The chain combines TRBV6-2 or TRBV6-3 with TRBJ1-5; 10 nucleotides match TRBD1. Germline lookup yields CDR1 MNHEY and CDR2 SVGEGT. V lost 5 bases, J lost 5 bases, and 12 bases stayed unmatched. The CDR3 runs 17 residues. The CDR3 sequence is CASSEATPGQGYQPQHF. CDR3 nucleotides: TGTGCCAGCAGTGAAGCGACTCCGGGACAGGGGTATCAGCCCCAGCATTTT.

This clonotype was counted only a few times. This chain links TRBV9 with TRBJ1-2, with D possibly matching TRBD1 (5 bases). The CDR3 totals 15 residues. Germline CDR1 reads SGDLS; CDR2 reads YYNGEE. V lost 3 bases to trimming and J lost 7 bases, with 19 bases between them. CDR3 protein: CASSALPRVSSGYTF. The CDR3, as DNA: TGTGCCAGCAGCGCCCTCCCCAGGGTGAGTTCTGGCTACACCTTC.

The sample holds many counts of this clonotype. This chain uses TRBV28 with TRBJ2-7, with a possible D match to TRBD2 (7 bases). V dropped 0 bases and J dropped 4 bases, with 22 bases sitting between them. Looked up from germline, CDR1 is MDHEN and CDR2 is SYDVKM. The CDR3 loop spans 18 amino acids. In DNA form, the CDR3 reads TGTGCCAGCAGTTTATGTCTTTGGGGGCTAGCGGAATTTTACGAGCAGTACTTC. Translated, it gives CASSLCLWGLAEFYEQYF.

The chain uses TRBV12-3 or TRBV12-4 and TRBJ2-7; D possibly corresponds to TRBD2 (6 bases). The CDR3 is 12 amino acids. The V gene lost 5 bases and the J gene lost 12 bases, with 17 bases spanning the gap. The CDR3 bases are TGTGCCAGCAGTCGCCGGGAGACCCTATTGTACTTC. Translated, it gives CASSRRETLLYF.

The chain uses TRBV6-2 or TRBV6-3 and TRBJ2-7; D uncertain. The CDR3 is made up of 11 amino acids. V lost 2 bases and J lost 5, with 4 bases in between. CDR1 MNHEY and CDR2 SVGEGT come from the germline V gene. The CDR3: CASSYPHEQYF. The CDR3 DNA reads as TGTGCCAGCAGTTACCCCCACGAGCAGTACTTC.

This clonotype was detected a few times. V is TRBV20-1 and J is TRBJ2-5; 9 bases align to TRBD2. Germline loops: CDR1 DFQATT, CDR2 SNEGSKA (reference sequence). The trim removed 7 bases at V and 1 base at J, leaving 10 bases unmatched. The CDR3 is 15 residues long. Here the CDR3 reads CSGRDPGLAQETQYF. CDR3 nucleotides: TGCAGTGGTAGGGACCCGGGACTAGCCCAAGAGACCCAGTACTTC.

This clonotype was observed a handful of times. This chain links TRBV29-1 with TRBJ2-7; 10 nucleotides match TRBD1. The trim removed 7 bases at V and 1 base at J, leaving 13 bases unmatched. The germline V gene encodes CDR1 SQVTM and CDR2 ANQGSEA. The CDR3 covers 16 residues. CDR3 in amino acids: CSAAPGTGVTSYEQYF. CDR3 nucleotide sequence: TGCAGCGCCGCACCTGGGACAGGGGTTACGTCCTACGAGCAGTACTTC.

This clonotype has ten or more counts. This chain joins TRBV2 and TRBJ1-1; 10 bases are a match to TRBD1. The CDR3 covers 13 residues. The germline gives CDR1 SNHLY, CDR2 FYNNEI. With V trimmed by 8 bases and J by 6 bases, 6 bases remained unmatched. The CDR3 protein is CASGTGVGAEAFF. In DNA form, the CDR3 reads TGTGCCAGCGGGACAGGGGTTGGCGCTGAAGCTTTCTTT. Full variable domain (rest looked up from reference TRBV2 and TRBJ1-1): EPEVTQTPSHQVTQMGQEVILRCVPISNHLYFYWYRQILGQKVEFLVSFYNNEISEKSEIFDDQFSVERPDGSNFTLKIRSTKLEDSAMYFCASGTGVGAEAFFGQGTRLTVV.

V gene TRBV6-9 combines with J gene TRBJ1-3; D is uncertain. Looked up from germline, CDR1 is MNHGY and CDR2 is SVAAGI. This CDR3 is 16 amino acids long. The V and J ends lost 3 bases and 0 bases respectively, with 12 bases between them. CDR3 DNA sequence: TGTGCCAGCAGTTACTCTGGCAGTTACTCTGGAAACACCATATATTTT. This codes for CASSYSGSYSGNTIYF.

The genes are TRBV29-1 and TRBJ2-2, with a weak D call TRBD1 (5 bases). The V and J ends lost 4 bases and 3 bases respectively, with 15 bases between them. Germline V gene sequence: CDR1 SQVTM, CDR2 ANQGSEA. The CDR3 covers 15 residues. DNA for the CDR3: TGCAGCGTTGTGCAGGGCACACGAGACACCGGGGAGCTGTTTTTT. It is translated as CSVVQGTRDTGELFF.

V gene TRBV20-1 combines with J gene TRBJ2-7; a weak D match, TRBD1 (5 bases). The CDR3 runs 13 residues. The V gene lost 1 base and the J gene lost 7 bases, with 14 bases spanning the gap. Germline CDR1 reads DFQATT; CDR2 reads SNEGSKA (reference sequence). The CDR3 region has the DNA TGCAGTGCTAGAGCGGCAGGGATGGGGGAGCAGTACTTC. This gives the protein CSARAAGMGEQYF.

V is TRBV6-1 and J is TRBJ1-2; 10 bases are shared with TRBD1. Germline V gene data show CDR1 as MNHNS and CDR2 as SASEGT. The length of the CDR3 is 15 residues. Trimming at V came to 6 bases and at J to 3 bases, leaving 7 bases not matched to a gene. As DNA, the CDR3 is TGTGCCAGCAGGCCCGGACAGGGGGTTCACTATGGCTACACCTTC. Protein sequence: CASRPGQGVHYGYTF.

The rearrangement joins TRBV6-1 to TRBJ1-2; weak D call: TRBD1 (5 bases). Germline V CDR1 and CDR2: MNHNS, SASEGT. Trimming pared 8 bases from V and 4 bases from J, leaving 20 bases between. This CDR3 comprises 15 residues. For the CDR3, the DNA is TGTGCCAGCCTCCCGCGGGACGGGGGGTCCTATGGCTACACCTTC. This codes for CASLPRDGGSYGYTF.